The 8 T cell receptor beta chains reported below all come from one sample, sequenced in a study of brain T cells in children with intractable seizures. TCRdb's copy holds only in-frame clones and misses some; the assay was immunoSEQ multiplex PCR. Found here are 55,000 to 80,000 clones, approximately 94% of them singletons; the top ten hold 0.35% to 0.4%. The sequences come from peripheral blood, collected at surgery. The source is a boy younger than two with focal cortical dysplasia and intractable seizures.

The rearrangement uses TRBV5-4 and TRBJ2-5; D unclear. The germline gives CDR1 SGHNT, CDR2 YYREEE (reference sequence). CDR3 length: 16 residues. Between the trimmed V and J ends, which lost 1 base and 2 bases, there was a span of 15 bases. CDR3 residues: CASSLNIGLYQETQYF. CDR3 in DNA: TGTGCCAGCAGCTTGAATATTGGGCTCTATCAAGAGACCCAGTACTTC. The variable domain in full, with the rest retrieved from reference TRBV5-4 and TRBJ2-5, is ETGVTQSPTHLIKTRGQQVTLRCSSQSGHNTVSWYQQALGQGPQFIFQYYREEENGRGNFPPRFSGLQFPNYSSELNVNALELDDSALYLCASSLNIGLYQETQYFGPGTRLLVL.

This clone showed up just a few times. The chain is built from TRBV27 and TRBJ1-2; D may be TRBD1 (5 bases). This CDR3 spans 14 amino acids. V was cut by 7 bases and J by 0 bases, with 12 bases left in between. CDR1 and CDR2 (germline): MNHEY, SMNVEV (reference sequence). The CDR3 nucleotides read TGTGCCAGCAATGAACAGGAGTCTAACTATGGCTACACCTTC. Its protein product is CASNEQESNYGYTF.

The rearrangement joins TRBV12-5 to TRBJ2-7; D is unresolved. From germline, CDR1 is LGHNT and CDR2 FRNRAP. This CDR3 is 12 amino acids long. Trimming pared 5 bases from V and 4 bases from J, leaving 9 bases between. CDR3 amino acids: CASGPPAYEQYF. In nucleotides, the CDR3 is TGTGCTAGTGGTCCGCCCGCTTACGAGCAGTACTTC.

In DNA, the CDR3 is TGTGCCAGCTCACCTGTGTTAGGGCTCGACGAGCAGTACTTC. Protein: CASSPVLGLDEQYF. This chain links TRBV18 with TRBJ2-7, with D hard to call. The germline gives CDR1 KGHSH, CDR2 LQKENI. The CDR3 is made up of 14 amino acids. Trimming left V 3 bases short and J 5 bases short, with 14 bases between.

V and J are TRBV4-2 and TRBJ2-7; 7 nucleotides agree with TRBD1. The V and J ends lost 1 base and 5 bases, in that order; junction bases with no gene match: 5. The CDR3 is 14 residues long. Germline assignment: CDR1 LGHNA and CDR2 YNFKEQ. The CDR3 reads CASSQVGTVDEQYF. For the CDR3, the DNA is TGTGCCAGCAGCCAAGTTGGGACAGTGGACGAGCAGTACTTC.

The chain joins TRBV5-6 to TRBJ2-7, with a weak D call TRBD2 (6 bases). There are 14 residues in the CDR3. Germline V gene sequence: CDR1 SGHDT, CDR2 YYEEEE. The V and J ends lost 0 bases and 5 bases respectively, with 12 bases between them. The CDR3 loop reads CASSLAAGGNEQYF. The CDR3, as DNA: TGTGCCAGCAGCTTGGCCGCCGGGGGAAACGAGCAGTACTTC.

This chain joins TRBV6-4 and TRBJ2-7, with D perhaps TRBD1 or TRBD2 (6 bases each). Trimming stripped 4 bases from V and 3 bases from J, with 16 bases between. There are 15 residues in the CDR3. Germline lookup yields CDR1 MRHNA and CDR2 SNTAGT. CDR3 DNA sequence: TGTGCCAGCAGTGCGGGTCCGGGGGCTCTCTACGAGCAGTACTTC. Residues: CASSAGPGALYEQYF.

The gene calls are TRBV27 and TRBJ2-1; possibly TRBD1 or TRBD2 for D (5 bases each). The CDR3 runs to 14 residues. CDR1 and CDR2 (germline): MNHEY, SMNVEV (reference sequence). The V end lost 6 bases, the J end lost 7 bases, and 16 bases lay between the germline ends. CDR3 nucleotides: TGTGCCAGCAGGCACCGGGGCCCACGGAATGAGCAGTTCTTC. Residues: CASRHRGPRNEQFF.